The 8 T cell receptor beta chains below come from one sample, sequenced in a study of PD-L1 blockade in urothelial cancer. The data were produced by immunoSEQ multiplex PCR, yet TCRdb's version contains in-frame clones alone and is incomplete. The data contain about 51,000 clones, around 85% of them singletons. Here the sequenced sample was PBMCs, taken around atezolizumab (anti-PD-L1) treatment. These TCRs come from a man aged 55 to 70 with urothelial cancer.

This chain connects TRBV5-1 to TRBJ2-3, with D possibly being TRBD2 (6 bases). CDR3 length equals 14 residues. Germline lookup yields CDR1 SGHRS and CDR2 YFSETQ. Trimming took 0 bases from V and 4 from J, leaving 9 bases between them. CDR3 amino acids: CASSLVGSPDTQYF. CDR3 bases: TGCGCCAGCAGCTTGGTCGGGAGCCCAGATACGCAGTATTTT.

CDR3 DNA sequence: TGTGCCACCAGCACCCGGACGACAGGGGTTGGCTACACCTTC. It is translated as CATSTRTTGVGYTF. The V and J genes are TRBV15 and TRBJ1-2; 8 bases are a match to TRBD1. CDR1 LNHNV and CDR2 YYDKDF come from the germline V gene (reference sequence). The CDR3 is 14 amino acids. The ends lost 4 bases at V and 7 bases at J; junction bases unmatched: 8.

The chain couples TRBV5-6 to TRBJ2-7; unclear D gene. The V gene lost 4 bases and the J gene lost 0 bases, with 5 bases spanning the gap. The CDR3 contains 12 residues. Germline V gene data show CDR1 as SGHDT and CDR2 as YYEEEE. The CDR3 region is CASSPSSYEQYF. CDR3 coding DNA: TGTGCCAGCAGCCCGAGCTCCTACGAGCAGTACTTC.

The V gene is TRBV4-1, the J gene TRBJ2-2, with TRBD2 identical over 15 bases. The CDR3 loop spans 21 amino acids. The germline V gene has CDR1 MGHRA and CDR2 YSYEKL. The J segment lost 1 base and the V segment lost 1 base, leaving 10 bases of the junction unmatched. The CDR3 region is CASSQGPPGLAGGKNTGELFF. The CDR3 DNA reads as TGCGCCAGCAGCCAAGGGCCCCCGGGACTAGCGGGGGGCAAGAACACCGGGGAGCTGTTTTTT.

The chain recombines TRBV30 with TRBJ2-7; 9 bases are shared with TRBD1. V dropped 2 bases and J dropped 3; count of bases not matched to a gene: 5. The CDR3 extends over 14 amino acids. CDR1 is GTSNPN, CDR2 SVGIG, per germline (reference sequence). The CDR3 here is CAWSLRDRVYEQYF. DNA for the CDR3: TGTGCCTGGAGTCTCCGGGACAGGGTCTACGAGCAGTACTTC.

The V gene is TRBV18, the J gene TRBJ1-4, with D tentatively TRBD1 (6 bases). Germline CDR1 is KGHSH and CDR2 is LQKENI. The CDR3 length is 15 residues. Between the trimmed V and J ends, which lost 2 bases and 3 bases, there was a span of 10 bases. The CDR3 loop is CASSPADSSNEKLFF. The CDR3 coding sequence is TGTGCCAGCTCACCAGCGGACAGCTCTAATGAAAAACTGTTTTTT.

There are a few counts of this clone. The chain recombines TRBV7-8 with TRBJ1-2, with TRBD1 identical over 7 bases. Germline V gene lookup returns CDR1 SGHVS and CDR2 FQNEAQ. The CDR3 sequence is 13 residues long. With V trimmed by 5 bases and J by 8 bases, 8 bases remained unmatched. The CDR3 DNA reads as TGTGCCAGCAGCAACCAGGGGGGTAGGGGCTACACCTTC. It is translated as CASSNQGGRGYTF. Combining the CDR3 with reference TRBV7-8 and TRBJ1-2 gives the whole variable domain GAGVSQSPRYKVAKRGQDVALRCDPISGHVSLFWYQQALGQGPEFLTYFQNEAQLDKSGLPSDRFFAERPEGSVSTLKIQRTQQEDSAVYLCASSNQGGRGYTFGSGTRLTVV.

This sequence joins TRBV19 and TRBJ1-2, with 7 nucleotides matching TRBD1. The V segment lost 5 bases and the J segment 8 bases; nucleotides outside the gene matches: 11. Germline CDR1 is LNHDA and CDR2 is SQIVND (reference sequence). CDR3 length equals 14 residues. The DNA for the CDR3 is TGTGCCAGTAGTCGGGACAGCTCAATAGGGGGCTACACCTTC. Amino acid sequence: CASSRDSSIGGYTF.